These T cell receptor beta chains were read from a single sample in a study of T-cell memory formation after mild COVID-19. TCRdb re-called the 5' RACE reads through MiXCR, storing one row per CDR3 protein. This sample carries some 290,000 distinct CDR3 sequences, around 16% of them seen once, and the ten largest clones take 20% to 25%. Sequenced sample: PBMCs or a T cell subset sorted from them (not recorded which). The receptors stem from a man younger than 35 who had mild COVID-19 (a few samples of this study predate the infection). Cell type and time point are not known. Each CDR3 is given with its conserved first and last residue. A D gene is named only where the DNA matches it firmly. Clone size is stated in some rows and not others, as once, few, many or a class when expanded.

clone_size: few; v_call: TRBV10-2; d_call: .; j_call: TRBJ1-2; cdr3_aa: CASNSGPSYGYTF; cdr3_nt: TGCGCCAGCAATTCCGGGCCGAGCTATGGCTACACCTTC
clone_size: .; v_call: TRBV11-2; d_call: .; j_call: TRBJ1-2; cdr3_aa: CASSQLLGEYGYTF; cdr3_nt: TGTGCCAGCAGCCAATTGCTAGGGGAATATGGCTACACCTTC
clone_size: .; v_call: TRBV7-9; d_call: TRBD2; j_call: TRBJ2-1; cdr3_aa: CATDPGLAEQFF; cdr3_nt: TGTGCCACCGACCCGGGACTAGCAGAGCAGTTCTTC
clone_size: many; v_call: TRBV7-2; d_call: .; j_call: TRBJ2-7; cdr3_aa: CASSLRPGGSHSYEQYF; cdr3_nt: TGTGCCAGCAGCTTAAGGCCGGGGGGCTCCCACTCCTACGAGCAGTACTTC
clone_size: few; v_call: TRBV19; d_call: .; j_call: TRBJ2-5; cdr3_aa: CASSRYRDPQETQYF; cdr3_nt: TGTGCCAGTAGTAGGTACAGGGATCCCCAAGAGACCCAGTACTTC
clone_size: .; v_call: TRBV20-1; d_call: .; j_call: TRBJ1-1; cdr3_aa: CSARPWGDTEAFF; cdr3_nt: TGCAGTGCTAGGCCCTGGGGCGACACTGAAGCTTTCTTT
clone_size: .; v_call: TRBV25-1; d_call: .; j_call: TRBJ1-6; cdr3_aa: CASHGGEGGSPLHF; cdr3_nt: TGTGCCAGCCATGGGGGTGAGGGGGGTTCACCCCTCCACTTT
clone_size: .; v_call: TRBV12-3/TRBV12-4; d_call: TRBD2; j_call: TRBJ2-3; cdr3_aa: CASSFGGGAPTDTQYF; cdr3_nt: TGTGCCAGCAGTTTCGGCGGGGGGGCCCCCACGGATACGCAGTATTTT
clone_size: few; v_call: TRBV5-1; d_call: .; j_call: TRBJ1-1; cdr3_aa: CASSLDSDRGNTEAFF; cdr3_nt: TGCGCCAGCAGCTTGGATAGTGACAGAGGGAACACTGAAGCTTTCTTT
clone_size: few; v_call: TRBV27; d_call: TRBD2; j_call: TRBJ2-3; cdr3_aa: CASSLRSRIVGGGTHTQYF; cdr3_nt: TGTGCCAGCAGTTTAAGAAGTCGGATAGTGGGCGGGGGTACCCATACGCAGTATTTT
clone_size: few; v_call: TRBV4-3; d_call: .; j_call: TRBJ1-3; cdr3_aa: CASSQDRLGATIYF; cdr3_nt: TGCGCCAGCAGCCAAGATAGGCTCGGGGCCACCATATATTTT
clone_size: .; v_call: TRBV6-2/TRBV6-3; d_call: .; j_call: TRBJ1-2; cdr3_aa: CASSYLDTYGYTF; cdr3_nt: TGTGCCAGCAGTTACCTGGACACCTATGGCTACACCTTC
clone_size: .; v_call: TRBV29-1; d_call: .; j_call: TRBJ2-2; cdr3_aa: CSVETGFWDAGELFF; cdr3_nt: TGCAGCGTGGAAACAGGGTTTTGGGACGCCGGGGAGCTGTTTTTT
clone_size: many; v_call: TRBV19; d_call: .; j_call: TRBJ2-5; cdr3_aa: CASKGEVAEETQYF; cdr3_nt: TGTGCCAGTAAGGGCGAGGTGGCCGAAGAGACCCAGTACTTC
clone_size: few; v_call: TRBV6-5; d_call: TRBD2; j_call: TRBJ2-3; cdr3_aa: CASSSPPGTSGADTQYF; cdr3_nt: TGTGCCAGCAGTTCACCCCCCGGGACTAGTGGGGCAGATACGCAGTATTTT
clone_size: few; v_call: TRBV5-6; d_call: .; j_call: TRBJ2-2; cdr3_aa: CASIRGARTGELFF; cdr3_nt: TGTGCCAGCATCAGGGGGGCGCGGACCGGGGAGCTGTTTTTT
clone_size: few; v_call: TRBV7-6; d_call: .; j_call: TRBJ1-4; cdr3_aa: CASSLTGLTEKLFF; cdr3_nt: TGTGCCAGCAGCTTAACAGGGCTGACTGAAAAACTGTTTTTT
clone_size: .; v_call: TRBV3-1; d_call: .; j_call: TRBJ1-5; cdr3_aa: CASSPNPHPNQPQHF; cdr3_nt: TGTGCCAGCAGCCCGAACCCACACCCCAATCAGCCCCAGCATTTT
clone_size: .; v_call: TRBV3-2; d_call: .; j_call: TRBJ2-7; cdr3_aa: CASALTYF; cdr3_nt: TGTGCCAGCGCCTTGACGTACTTC
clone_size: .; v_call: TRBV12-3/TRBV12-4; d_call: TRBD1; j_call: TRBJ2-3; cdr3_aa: CASRQTGASTDTQYF; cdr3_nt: TGTGCCAGCAGGCAAACAGGGGCCTCCACAGATACGCAGTATTTT
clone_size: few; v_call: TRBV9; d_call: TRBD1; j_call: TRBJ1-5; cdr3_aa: CASSTGGQVNQPQHF; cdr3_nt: TGTGCCAGCAGCACCGGAGGACAGGTCAATCAGCCCCAGCATTTT
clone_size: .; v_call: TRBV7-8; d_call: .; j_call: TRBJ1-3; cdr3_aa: CASSLARRISGNTIYF; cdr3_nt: TGTGCCAGCAGCTTAGCGCGCCGAATATCTGGAAACACCATATATTTT
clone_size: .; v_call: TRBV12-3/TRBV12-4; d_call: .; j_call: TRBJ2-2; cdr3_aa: CASSRFGENTGELFF; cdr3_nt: TGTGCCAGCAGCCGTTTCGGTGAGAACACCGGGGAGCTGTTTTTT
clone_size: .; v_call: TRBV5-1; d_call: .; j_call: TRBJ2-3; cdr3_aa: CASSLAGKSADTQYF; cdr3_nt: TGCGCCAGCAGCTTGGCAGGGAAGTCGGCAGATACGCAGTATTTT
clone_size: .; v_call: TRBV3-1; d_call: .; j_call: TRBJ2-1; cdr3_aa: CASRRAGFNEQFF; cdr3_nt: TGTGCCAGCCGCAGGGCGGGGTTCAATGAGCAGTTCTTC
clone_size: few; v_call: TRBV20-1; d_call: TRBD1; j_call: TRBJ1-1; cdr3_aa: CSARDQGDLNTEAFF; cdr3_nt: TGCAGTGCTAGAGATCAGGGGGATTTGAACACTGAAGCTTTCTTT
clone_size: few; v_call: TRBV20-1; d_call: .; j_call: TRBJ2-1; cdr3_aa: CSARDYKRATYNEQFF; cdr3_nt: TGCAGTGCTAGAGATTATAAGCGGGCTACTTACAATGAGCAGTTCTTC
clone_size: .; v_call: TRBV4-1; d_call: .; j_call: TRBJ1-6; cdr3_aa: CASSHHGTAEDPLHF; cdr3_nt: TGCGCCAGCAGCCACCACGGGACCGCCGAAGACCCCCTCCACTTT
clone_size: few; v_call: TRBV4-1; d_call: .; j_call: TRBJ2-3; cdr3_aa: CASSQAEGGGPTDTQYF; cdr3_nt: TGCGCCAGCAGCCAAGCGGAGGGGGGGGGCCCCACAGATACGCAGTATTTT
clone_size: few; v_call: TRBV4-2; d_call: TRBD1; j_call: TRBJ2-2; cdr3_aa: CASSRQGSNTGELFF; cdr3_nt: TGTGCCAGCAGTAGACAGGGCTCGAACACCGGGGAGCTGTTTTTT
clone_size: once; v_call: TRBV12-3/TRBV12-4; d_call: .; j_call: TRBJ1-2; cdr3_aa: CASSDVARYGYTF; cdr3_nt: TGTGCCAGCAGTGATGTCGCCCGCTATGGCTACACCTTC
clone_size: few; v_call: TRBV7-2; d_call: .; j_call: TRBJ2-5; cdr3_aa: CASSVEIAEETQYF; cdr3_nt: TGTGCCAGCAGCGTCGAGATAGCGGAAGAGACCCAGTACTTC
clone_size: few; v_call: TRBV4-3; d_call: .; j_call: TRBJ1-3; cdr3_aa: CASSQDKASSGNTIYF; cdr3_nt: TGCGCCAGCAGCCAAGATAAGGCTAGCTCTGGAAACACCATATATTTT
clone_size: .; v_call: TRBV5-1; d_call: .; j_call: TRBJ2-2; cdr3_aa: CASSLAPGHMTGELFF; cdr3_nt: TGCGCCAGCAGCTTGGCCCCGGGACATATGACCGGGGAGCTGTTTTTT
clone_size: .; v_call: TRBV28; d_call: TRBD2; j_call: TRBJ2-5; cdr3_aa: CASSLPPGGQETQYF; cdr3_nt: TGTGCCAGCAGTTTGCCCCCGGGGGGGCAAGAGACCCAGTACTTC
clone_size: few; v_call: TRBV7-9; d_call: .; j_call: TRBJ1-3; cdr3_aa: CASSRGVSAGNTIYF; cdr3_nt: TGTGCCAGCAGCCGCGGGGTTTCGGCTGGAAACACCATATATTTT
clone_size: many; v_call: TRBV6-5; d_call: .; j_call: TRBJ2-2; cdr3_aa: CASCAQGSGELFF; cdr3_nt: TGTGCCAGCTGCGCCCAGGGGTCCGGGGAGCTGTTTTTT
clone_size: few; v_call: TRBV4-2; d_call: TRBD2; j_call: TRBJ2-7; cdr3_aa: CASSQAGSGDTYEQYF; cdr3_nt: TGTGCCAGCAGCCAAGCGGGTAGCGGGGACACCTACGAGCAGTACTTC
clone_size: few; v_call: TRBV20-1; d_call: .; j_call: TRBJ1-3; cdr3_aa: CSARVPSSGNTIYF; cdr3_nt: TGCAGTGCTAGAGTCCCTAGCTCTGGAAACACCATATATTTT
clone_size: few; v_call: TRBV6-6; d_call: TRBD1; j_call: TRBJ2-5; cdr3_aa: CASSYPGQGQETQYF; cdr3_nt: TGTGCCAGCAGTTACCCTGGACAGGGACAAGAGACCCAGTACTTC
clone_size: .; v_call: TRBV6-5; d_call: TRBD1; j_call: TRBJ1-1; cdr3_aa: CASSSPTGGYTEAFF; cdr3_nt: TGTGCCAGCAGTTCTCCGACAGGGGGGTACACTGAAGCTTTCTTT
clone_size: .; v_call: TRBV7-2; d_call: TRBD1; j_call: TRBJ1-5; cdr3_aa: CASSSDGTGLQGHF; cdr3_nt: TGTGCCAGCAGCTCTGACGGGACAGGCCTCCAAGGGCATTTT
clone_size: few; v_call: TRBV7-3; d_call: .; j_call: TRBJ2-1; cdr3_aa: CASSLRAGANEQFF; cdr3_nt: TGTGCCAGCAGCTTAAGGGCGGGGGCTAATGAGCAGTTCTTC
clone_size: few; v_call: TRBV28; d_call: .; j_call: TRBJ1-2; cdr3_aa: CASSTERYGYTF; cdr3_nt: TGTGCCAGCAGCACGGAGCGATATGGCTACACCTTC